Described below is a single T cell receptor beta chain sequence and its context. Its antigen is still unknown. The data are from a study of CD8+CD57+ T cells in acquired aplastic anemia. For the study at large: DNA per sorted CD4+ or CD8+ sample ranged 0.2 to 27.4 ug, averaging about 3.4 ug. Study conclusions and caveats: Under 35 was the count of CD8+ CDR3 sequences that patients shared with controls.

V lost 6 bases, J lost 4 bases, and 21 bases lay in between. CDR1 is LGHDT and CDR2 is YNNKEL in the germline V gene (reference sequence). The CDR3 has 16 amino acids. Genomic DNA templated the TCR beta VDJ and CDR3 profiling. TCRdb analysed the reads with MiXCR anew, one entry per CDR3 protein. The top ten clones hold 2.5% to 3.5% of a sample with some 180,000 distinct CDR3 sequences, 46% of them seen once. The receptor was isolated from a human donor in good health. The chain uses TRBV3-1 and TRBJ1-2; a weak D match, TRBD1 (5 bases). The sequenced sample consisted of sorted CD4+, CD8+, or CD8+CD57+ T cells (not recorded which) from PBMCs. The CDR3 here is CASSTGTRPSGYGYTF. CDR3 DNA sequence: TGTGCCAGCAGTACCGGGACCCGACCTTCTGGCTATGGCTACACCTTC.